The clone carrying this T cell receptor (beta chain) has only a few counts. The antigen is unknown. TCRdb analysed the RT-PCR reads with MiXCR anew, one entry per CDR3 protein. The sample lists hundreds of thousands of distinct CDR3 sequences, around 14% occurring once. In germline, CDR1 is SGHKS, CDR2 YYEKEE (reference sequence). This CDR3 has 15 residues. Trimming removed 5 bases from V and 6 bases from J; junction bases left unmatched: 14. The data were taken from a study of response to subunit inactivated influenza vaccine. Study-wide results and caveats: Few additional T cells are recruited per seasonal influenza vaccination, authors suggested.

Sequencing was performed on PBMCs from blood, taken 11 to 12 days after vaccination. This rearrangement joins TRBV5-5 to TRBJ2-7, with 7 bases matching TRBD1. The TCR comes from a man aged 50 to 60 who received an inactivated influenza vaccine. This CDR3 is CASSSGQQDGGEQYF. CDR3 DNA sequence: TGTGCCAGCAGTTCGGGACAGCAGGATGGGGGCGAGCAGTACTTC.